The 29 T cell receptor beta chains presented below share a single source sample, sequenced in a study of blood T cells in healthy people across ages. It was with a sample-barcoded 5' primer and a J-beta primer mix that a second PCR of about 6 to 12 cycles was run. TCRdb reprocessed the 5' RACE reads via MiXCR and lists one record per CDR3 protein. The sample shows approximately 780,000 distinct CDR3 sequences, roughly 24% of them seen only once. These same data were also listed under a study on T cells of mothers and their children.

The sequencing sample was made of blood. The receptors were gathered from a boy aged 5-17 years in good health.

This clonotype was counted between two and nine times. CDR3 bases: TGTGCCAGCAGTTCCCTCCTGGCTCGGGACTCCCAAGAGACCCAGTACTTC. This sequence encodes CASSSLLARDSQETQYF. This rearrangement joins TRBV6-5 to TRBJ2-5; D perhaps matches TRBD2 (6 bases). Trimming left V 4 bases short and J 1 base short, with 19 bases between. The CDR3 spans 17 residues. Germline assignment: CDR1 MNHEY and CDR2 SVGAGI.

This clonotype was recorded a few times. The V call is TRBV29-1, the J call TRBJ1-4, with no clear D. The CDR3 runs 12 residues. CDR1 and CDR2 (germline): SQVTM, ANQGSEA. V gave up 3 bases and J gave up 5 bases, with 7 bases separating them. CDR3 bases: TGCAGCGTTGAGGGCGGAAATGAAAAACTGTTTTTT. It yields the protein CSVEGGNEKLFF.

This clonotype was recorded a few times. The chain links TRBV9 to TRBJ2-7; D is unclear. The CDR3 runs to 14 residues. V lost 4 bases to trimming and J lost 4 bases, with 15 bases between them. CDR1 and CDR2 (germline): SGDLS, YYNGEE. The DNA of the CDR3 is TGTGCCAGCAGCAGGAGCAGGAACGTATACGAGCAGTACTTC. Its protein product is CASSRSRNVYEQYF. Full variable domain (remainder filled in from reference TRBV9 and TRBJ2-7): DSGVTQTPKHLITATGQRVTLRCSPRSGDLSVYWYQQSLDQGLQFLIQYYNGEERAKGNILERFSAQQFPDLHSELNLSSLELGDSALYFCASSRSRNVYEQYFGPGTRLTVT.

As for this clonotype: One junction end does not reproduce the germline sequence, and a read error may be involved. This chain connects TRBV6-5 to TRBJ1-1; D remains ambiguous. The CDR3 has 12 amino acids. Germline CDR1 reads MNHEY; CDR2 reads SVGAGI. CDR3 protein: CASAGSNTGAFF. CDR3 DNA sequence: TGTGCCAGCGCAGGCAGCAACACTGGAGCTTTCTTT.

CDR3 amino acids: CASSLRRGYTF. The CDR3 DNA is TGTGCCAGCAGCCTAAGGAGGGGCTACACCTTC. V is TRBV16 and J is TRBJ1-2; no firm D call. Germline V gene lookup returns CDR1 KGHSY and CDR2 FQNENV. Trimming took 4 bases from V and 8 from J, leaving 8 bases between them. The CDR3 loop spans 11 amino acids.

This clonotype turned up a few times. The junction shows a germline mismatch at one end, possibly a read error. The CDR3 sequence: CASSGGQSLNEKLLF. The DNA for the CDR3 is TGTGCCAGCAGTGGCGGACAGTCTCTTAATGAAAAACTGCTTTTT. The chain uses TRBV27 and TRBJ1-4; tentatively, D is TRBD1 (6 bases). Germline V gives CDR1 MNHEY, CDR2 SMNVEV (reference sequence). The CDR3 consists of 15 residues.

This clonotype was counted between two and nine times. The CDR3 spells CATSDLGGPNTGELFF. CDR3 nucleotide sequence: TGTGCCACCAGTGATTTGGGGGGACCGAACACCGGGGAGCTGTTTTTT. V and J are TRBV24-1 and TRBJ2-2; tentatively, D is TRBD1 or TRBD2 (5 bases each). CDR1 is KGHDR, CDR2 SFDVKD, per germline. V lost 0 bases, J lost 0 bases, and 7 bases lay in between. The CDR3 extends over 16 amino acids.

The chain uses TRBV29-1 and TRBJ2-7, with TRBD1 as a possible D gene (5 bases). CDR1 and CDR2 from the germline V gene are SQVTM and ANQGSEA. Trimming removed 6 bases from V and 2 bases from J, with 8 bases in between. The CDR3 runs to 11 residues. This CDR3 reads CSVRQTYEQYF. The CDR3 DNA follows: TGCAGCGTAAGACAGACCTACGAGCAGTACTTC.

This clonotype was seen more than once but under ten times. The gene calls are TRBV4-2 and TRBJ2-2, with D possibly matching TRBD1 (5 bases). The ends were cut back, 0 bases at V and 6 bases at J, with 8 bases in the middle. CDR3 length: 14 residues. Germline CDR1 is LGHNA and CDR2 is YNFKEQ. The CDR3 sequence is CASSQDRGSGELFF. The CDR3 bases are TGTGCCAGCAGCCAAGATAGGGGTTCCGGGGAGCTGTTTTTT.

On this clonotype itself: Here the CDR3 omits its conserved ending phenylalanine or tryptophan, so a read error is the likely source. The chain links TRBV5-1 to TRBJ2-1, with 9 bases aligning to TRBD2. After removal of 0 bases from V and 10 bases from J, the junction contained 8 bases not matched to a gene. Germline lookup yields CDR1 SGHRS and CDR2 YFSETQ. CDR3 length equals 15 residues. CDR3 sequence: CASSLELAGSGEQFL. The CDR3 nucleotides are TGCGCCAGCAGCTTGGAACTAGCGGGTTCAGGAGAGCAGTTCCTC.

The rearrangement links TRBV5-1 to TRBJ2-7; TRBD2 matches at 8 bases. The CDR3 totals 14 residues. Unmatched junction bases numbered 13, after V lost 6 bases and J lost 8 bases. CDR1 and CDR2 (germline): SGHRS, YFSETQ. In DNA, the CDR3 is TGCGCCAGCAACCCGCCCGGGACTAGGGACAAGCAGTACTTC. It encodes CASNPPGTRDKQYF.

The genes are TRBV9 and TRBJ2-7; D is perhaps TRBD2 (6 bases). This CDR3 region has 14 residues. Trimming stripped 4 bases from V and 7 bases from J, with 18 bases between. In germline, CDR1 is SGDLS, CDR2 YYNGEE. The CDR3 sequence: CASSTPPEGGEQYF. The DNA for the CDR3 is TGTGCCAGCAGCACCCCTCCGGAGGGTGGAGAGCAGTACTTC.

Ten or more counts support this clonotype. The rearrangement links TRBV7-9 to TRBJ2-7; tentative D call: TRBD2 (5 bases). The CDR3 has 11 residues. Germline V lookup: CDR1 SEHNR, CDR2 FQNEAQ (reference sequence). V was shortened by 5 bases and J by 7 bases, with 9 bases between the two germline ends. The CDR3 DNA reads TGTGCCAGCAGCCTTGGACTTGAGCAGTACTTC. Amino acid sequence: CASSLGLEQYF.

Here the CDR3 reads CAISLGNTGELFF. The CDR3, as DNA: TGTGCCATCAGTTTGGGCAACACCGGGGAGCTGTTTTTT. V is TRBV10-3 and J is TRBJ2-2; D is uncertain. The V end lost 5 bases, the J end lost 2 bases, and 6 bases lay between the germline ends. The CDR3 covers 13 residues. Germline V gene data show CDR1 as ENHRY and CDR2 as SYGVKD.

The rearrangement joins TRBV20-1 to TRBJ1-1, with D hard to call. The germline V and J ends were trimmed by 1 base and 8 bases, with 14 bases remaining between them. CDR1 is DFQATT, CDR2 SNEGSKA, per germline (reference sequence). The CDR3 totals 13 residues. The CDR3 reads CSARVRSATEAFF. CDR3 DNA: TGCAGTGCTAGAGTACGGTCGGCGACAGAAGCTTTCTTT.

This clonotype was detected a few times. V is TRBV10-3 and J is TRBJ1-3, with unresolved D. The CDR3 is 16 amino acids. Germline CDR1 is ENHRY and CDR2 is SYGVKD. V lost 0 bases and J 0 bases, leaving 9 bases between the germline ends. CDR3 protein: CAISESRQNSGNTIYF. The CDR3 bases are TGTGCCATCAGTGAGTCCAGACAAAACTCTGGAAACACCATATATTTT.

This clonotype turned up a few times. The chain joins TRBV7-7 to TRBJ2-1; 11 bases align to TRBD2. This CDR3 has 16 residues. The V segment lost 5 bases and the J segment 0 bases; nucleotides outside the gene matches: 3. Per germline, CDR1 SSHAT and CDR2 FNYEAQ (reference sequence). CDR3 protein: CASSTTSGASYNEQFF. The CDR3 DNA sequence: TGTGCCAGCAGCACGACTAGCGGGGCCTCCTACAATGAGCAGTTCTTC.

The chain has TRBV6-5 and TRBJ2-7; 8 nucleotides align to TRBD2. The V segment lost 0 bases and the J segment 2 bases; nucleotides outside the gene matches: 3. Germline-derived CDR1 and CDR2 are MNHEY and SVGAGI. This CDR3 region has 15 residues. CDR3 loop: CASSYSRGLAYEQYF. The DNA of the CDR3 is TGTGCCAGCAGTTACTCGCGGGGACTAGCCTACGAGCAGTACTTC.

A note on this clonotype: At one boundary the junction diverges from the germline segment, which might be a read error. The chain uses TRBV28 and TRBJ1-2; D is undetermined. In germline, CDR1 is MDHEN, CDR2 SYDVKM. The CDR3 is 14 residues long. In DNA, the CDR3 is TGTGCCAGCAGTGTCCCCCCCGTCCTGTACGGCTCCACCTTC. Translated, it gives CASSVPPVLYGSTF.

In this sample, this clonotype turned up a few times. The V and J genes are TRBV12-3 or TRBV12-4 and TRBJ1-1; 12 nucleotides line up with TRBD1. CDR3 length: 17 amino acids. V shed 9 bases, J shed 0 bases, and the junction held 11 bases outside the gene matches. CDR3 amino acids: CASYATGTGGLNTEAFF. CDR3 bases: TGTGCCAGTTACGCTACCGGGACAGGGGGCTTGAACACTGAAGCTTTCTTT.

This chain connects TRBV27 to TRBJ2-1, with a weak D call TRBD1 (6 bases). The J call could be wrong; TRBJ2-7 is a better fit for the DNA end. Germline V CDR1 and CDR2: MNHEY, SMNVEV (reference sequence). This CDR3 comprises 14 residues. The DNA for the CDR3 is TGTGCCAGCTGTAGCCTACAGGGAACCTACGAGCAGTACTTC. This gives the protein CASCSLQGTYEQYF.

This clonotype was seen more than once but under ten times. The rearrangement uses TRBV19 and TRBJ2-3, with TRBD1 as a possible D gene (5 bases). Per germline, CDR1 LNHDA and CDR2 SQIVND (reference sequence). Trimming pared 7 bases from V and 2 bases from J, leaving 16 bases between. The CDR3 has 15 amino acids. The CDR3 sequence: CASTQGVGPTDTQYF. In DNA form, the CDR3 reads TGTGCCAGTACCCAAGGGGTTGGTCCCACAGATACGCAGTATTTT.

This clonotype was counted between two and nine times. The genes are TRBV5-1 and TRBJ1-4; the match to TRBD1 covers 8 bases. This CDR3 contains 14 residues. The V segment lost 2 bases and the J segment 6 bases; nucleotides outside the gene matches: 3. The germline CDR1 and CDR2 sequences are SGHRS and YFSETQ. This chain's CDR3 is CASSFRGPDEKLFF. The CDR3 nucleotides read TGCGCCAGCAGCTTCAGGGGGCCTGATGAAAAACTGTTTTTT.

This clonotype came up a few times. The chain recombines TRBV27 with TRBJ2-7; weak D call: TRBD1 (5 bases). Germline CDR1 MNHEY, CDR2 SMNVEV (reference sequence). V was trimmed by 10 bases and J by 2 bases, leaving 21 bases between them. The CDR3 length is 15 residues. The chain's CDR3 is CATRSDSTSTYEQYF. CDR3 in DNA: TGTGCCACCAGATCAGACAGCACCTCTACCTACGAGCAGTACTTC.

The chain carries TRBV5-1 and TRBJ2-1, with 12 positions matching TRBD2. Germline assignment: CDR1 SGHRS and CDR2 YFSETQ. There are 16 residues in the CDR3. V was clipped by 4 bases and J by 10 bases; unmatched bases: 12. CDR3 DNA: TGCGCCAGCAGCCCTCGAACTAGCGGGGGGTTAGAGGAGCAGTTCTTC. Translated: CASSPRTSGGLEEQFF.

This clonotype occurred a few times. The chain recombines TRBV2 with TRBJ2-2; the match to TRBD2 covers 8 bases. The CDR3 consists of 14 residues. Unmatched junction bases numbered 2, after V lost 6 bases and J lost 2 bases. Germline loops: CDR1 SNHLY, CDR2 FYNNEI. The CDR3 DNA is TGTGCCAGCAGACTAGCGGACAACACCGGGGAGCTGTTTTTT. Translation: CASRLADNTGELFF.

The CDR3 coding sequence is TGTGCCAGCACCCCGACAGGGCTAGGCTATGGCTACACCTTC. Translated: CASTPTGLGYGYTF. The rearrangement joins TRBV6-6 to TRBJ1-2; 7 positions match TRBD1. J lost 4 bases, V lost 7 bases, and 9 bases had no gene match. This CDR3 is built from 14 residues. CDR1 is MNHNY and CDR2 is SVGAGI in the germline V gene (reference sequence).

This clonotype has a handful of counts. A read error may produce the germline difference seen at one junction end. J is TRBJ2-5 and V is TRBV7-9, with 11 bases matching TRBD2. Germline V gene sequence: CDR1 SEHNR, CDR2 FQNEAQ (reference sequence). CDR3 length: 14 residues. The CDR3 DNA follows: TGTGCCAGCAGCTTAGTAACTAGCGGGGGCCTACTCAACTTC. Protein product: CASSLVTSGGLLNF.

The chain uses TRBV5-1 and TRBJ2-1, with no clear D. This CDR3 has 11 amino acids. Per the germline V gene, CDR1 is SGHRS and CDR2 is YFSETQ. Deletions cut 6 bases from V and 4 bases from J, with 5 bases between. The CDR3 nucleotides read TGCGCCAGCACCTGGTACAATGAGCAGTTCTTC. It encodes CASTWYNEQFF.